This T cell receptor (beta chain) is from a study of blood T cells in healthy people across ages. Turning to this clonotype: Its target is unknown.

Findings and limits, study-wide: As age increased, TCR beta diversity per million T cells fell in a roughly linear fashion. Investigators viewed diversity estimates from one million T cells as underestimates, the study reported.

Combining a sample-barcoded 5' primer with a J-beta primer mix, a second PCR ran for about 6 to 12 cycles. Each cDNA molecule was tagged by a template-switch adaptor with 12 random nucleotides. TCRdb independently ran MiXCR on the 5' RACE reads; one entry per CDR3 protein. The sample lists approximately 1,700,000 distinct CDR3 sequences; approximately 40% were seen once. The study recruited healthy Caucasian donors from Russia who were aged about 6 to 100. This CDR3 contains 16 residues. Per the germline V gene, CDR1 is SGHTA and CDR2 is FQGTGA. Trimming stripped 0 bases from V and 2 bases from J, with 8 bases between.

This TCR derives from a human donor in good health. The sample taken for sequencing was blood. This rearrangement joins TRBV7-3 to TRBJ2-6; D is unresolved. The CDR3 nucleotides are TGTGCCAGCAGCTTAACGTCTGGCACTGGGGCCAACGTCCTGACTTTC. Translation: CASSLTSGTGANVLTF.